The 20 T cell receptor beta chains presented below share a single source sample, sequenced in a study of Ad26.COV2.S vaccination and SARS-CoV-2 variants (dated by TCRdb to the early 2020s). Explained via the paper, the time point label denotes: individuals recovered from natural SARS-CoV-2 infection. Libraries were made using the immunoSEQ multiplex PCR assay. TCRdb's version of the immuneACCESS table is confined to in-frame rearrangements and falls short of the full clone set. An unresolved V gene accounts for under half of the shortfall where checked; the remainder is of unknown origin. The sample table shows roughly 100,000 clones, and around 81% are seen once. The top ten clones comprise 17% of the sample. The starting material was peripheral blood, obtained after recovery from COVID-19. The source of these receptors is a human donor who had recovered from COVID-19.

In nucleotides, the CDR3 is TGCGCCAGCAGCTCTGGCAGGATCGAAGAGACCCAGTACTTC. Protein sequence: CASSSGRIEETQYF. The V gene is TRBV5-1, the J gene TRBJ2-5; D not certain. Per the germline V gene, CDR1 is SGHRS and CDR2 is YFSETQ. The CDR3 spans 14 residues. Trimming took off 3 bases at V and 3 bases at J, with 12 bases between the two ends. The full variable domain, with the rest looked up from reference TRBV5-1 and TRBJ2-5, is KAGVTQTPRYLIKTRGQQVTLSCSPISGHRSVSWYQQTPGQGLQFLFEYFSETQRNKGNFPGRFSGRQFSNSRSEMNVSTLELGDSALYLCASSSGRIEETQYFGPGTRLLVL.

The chain carries TRBV20-1 and TRBJ2-7; weak D call: TRBD1 (5 bases). The germline V gene encodes CDR1 DFQATT and CDR2 SNEGSKA (reference sequence). The CDR3 consists of 11 residues. The V end lost 5 bases, the J end lost 6 bases, and 11 bases lay between the germline ends. CDR3 protein: CSAQQVAEQYF. The CDR3 DNA sequence: TGCAGTGCTCAACAGGTAGCCGAGCAGTACTTC.

The rearrangement joins TRBV29-1 to TRBJ1-1, with D maybe TRBD1 (5 bases). Trimming removed 4 bases at V and 1 base at J, with 7 bases between. The CDR3 has 12 residues. Germline V gene lookup returns CDR1 SQVTM and CDR2 ANQGSEA. DNA for the CDR3: TGCAGCGTTGGACAGCGGAACACTGAAGCTTTCTTT. This codes for CSVGQRNTEAFF.

The rearrangement joins TRBV5-4 to TRBJ1-4; tentatively, D is TRBD1 (5 bases). Germline V CDR1 and CDR2: SGHNT, YYREEE (reference sequence). This CDR3 region has 14 residues. V lost 3 bases, J lost 5 bases, and 11 bases lay in between. For the CDR3, the DNA is TGTGCCAGCAGCTCAGGGAAGGGGAATGAAAAACTGTTTTTT. This translates into CASSSGKGNEKLFF.

This chain joins TRBV25-1 and TRBJ1-4; D might be TRBD1 (5 bases). There are 15 residues in the CDR3. Germline V gene lookup returns CDR1 MGHDK and CDR2 SYGVNS. V lost 4 bases to trimming and J lost 0 bases, with 9 bases between them. The CDR3 coding sequence is TGTGCCAGCAGTGCACTGGGGGCAACTAATGAAAAACTGTTTTTT. Translation gives CASSALGATNEKLFF.

CDR3 nucleotide sequence: TGTGCCAGCAGCTTACGGGGGGATCGGGAGTTAATGCCCCTCCACTTT. The encoded protein is CASSLRGDRELMPLHF. The rearrangement uses TRBV7-2 and TRBJ1-6; weak D call: TRBD1 (5 bases). Looked up from germline, CDR1 is SGHTA and CDR2 is FQGNSA. CDR3 length: 16 residues. The V end lost 2 bases, the J end lost 13 bases, and 21 bases lay between the germline ends.

The CDR3 here is CATSRDRTGEKLFF. The CDR3 DNA is TGTGCCACCAGCAGAGATCGCACCGGGGAAAAACTGTTTTTT. V and J are TRBV15 and TRBJ1-4; D is unresolved. V was trimmed by 0 bases and J by 8 bases, leaving 10 bases between them. CDR1 LNHNV and CDR2 YYDKDF come from the germline V gene (reference sequence). The CDR3 contains 14 residues.

This chain joins TRBV5-1 and TRBJ2-3; the match to TRBD2 covers 7 bases. The CDR3 totals 16 residues. The V gene end was trimmed by 4 bases and the J gene end by 2 bases; junction bases not matched to a gene: 10. Germline V gives CDR1 SGHRS, CDR2 YFSETQ. DNA of the CDR3: TGCGCCAGCAGCATGGGACTATCCACCGTCACAGATACGCAGTATTTT. It yields the protein CASSMGLSTVTDTQYF.

V is TRBV28 and J is TRBJ2-6; 7 bases fit TRBD1. With 7 bases clipped from V and 0 bases from J, the junction kept 3 bases outside the gene matches. The length of the CDR3 is 15 residues. CDR1 MDHEN and CDR2 SYDVKM come from the germline V gene. The CDR3, as DNA: TGTGCCAGCATTCCAGGGGGCTCTGGGGCCAACGTCCTGACTTTC. Translated, it gives CASIPGGSGANVLTF. Drawing the rest from reference TRBV28 and TRBJ2-6, the complete variable domain is DVKVTQSSRYLVKRTGEKVFLECVQDMDHENMFWYRQDPGLGLRLIYFSYDVKMKEKGDIPEGYSVSREKKERFSLILESASTNQTSMYLCASIPGGSGANVLTFGAGSRLTVL.

This clone turned up a few times. V and J are TRBV18 and TRBJ1-1; D is unclear. This CDR3 is built from 16 residues. Per the germline V gene, CDR1 is KGHSH and CDR2 is LQKENI. V was cut by 6 bases and J by 1 base, with 18 bases left in between. The CDR3 nucleotides read TGTGCCAGCTCCACTGTTTTCCGGGAGGGGAACACTGAAGCTTTCTTT. Protein: CASSTVFREGNTEAFF.

The V gene is TRBV7-9, the J gene TRBJ2-4, with 9 nucleotides matching TRBD1. The CDR3 is 14 residues long. Trimming took 3 bases from V and 8 from J; bases not matched to a gene: 5. The germline gives CDR1 SEHNR, CDR2 FQNEAQ (reference sequence). The CDR3 DNA reads as TGTGCCAGCAGCTTCGGGACAGGGAATGACATTCAGTACTTC. Its protein product is CASSFGTGNDIQYF.

The chain carries TRBV19 and TRBJ2-3; 7 nucleotides match TRBD2. V shed 8 bases and J 4 bases; nucleotides not matched to a gene: 12. The germline CDR1 and CDR2 sequences are LNHDA and SQIVND (reference sequence). This CDR3 is built from 15 residues. The CDR3 nucleotides read TGTGCCAGTGGGTTGGGCGGGGGATCGTCAGATACGCAGTATTTT. Amino acids: CASGLGGGSSDTQYF.

There are a few counts of this clone. V usage is TRBV21-1 and J usage is TRBJ1-1. TRBV21-1 is tagged as a pseudogene. This CDR3 is built from 13 residues. The CDR3 coding sequence is TGTGCCAGCAGCAAAAGTGGGGGGCGCGACGCTTTCTTT. The encoded protein is CASSKSGGRDAFF.

This chain uses TRBV19 with TRBJ1-1, with TRBD1 identical over 8 bases. With V trimmed by 6 bases and J by 7 bases, 4 bases remained unmatched. Looked up from germline, CDR1 is LNHDA and CDR2 is SQIVND (reference sequence). The length of the CDR3 is 12 residues. In nucleotides, the CDR3 is TGTGCCAGTAGCCGCGGACAGGGTGAAGCTTTCTTT. The encoded protein is CASSRGQGEAFF.

The J gene is TRBJ1-1, the V gene TRBV7-9, with unresolved D. The length of the CDR3 is 14 residues. V lost 1 base to trimming and J lost 6 bases, with 12 bases between them. CDR1 SEHNR and CDR2 FQNEAQ come from the germline V gene (reference sequence). CDR3 nucleotide sequence: TGTGCCAGCAGCTTAGTAGGTTACAACCCTGAAGCTTTCTTT. This encodes CASSLVGYNPEAFF.

The V gene is TRBV2, the J gene TRBJ1-4; D might be TRBD1 (6 bases). V was cut by 7 bases and J by 0 bases, with 21 bases left in between. The CDR3 consists of 18 residues. CDR1 SNHLY and CDR2 FYNNEI come from the germline V gene. DNA for the CDR3: TGTGCCAGCACCCTACGGGTGGGGGGCCGCACAACTAATGAAAAACTGTTTTTT. Translated: CASTLRVGGRTTNEKLFF. The variable domain in full, with the rest retrieved from reference TRBV2 and TRBJ1-4, is EPEVTQTPSHQVTQMGQEVILRCVPISNHLYFYWYRQILGQKVEFLVSFYNNEISEKSEIFDDQFSVERPDGSNFTLKIRSTKLEDSAMYFCASTLRVGGRTTNEKLFFGSGTQLSVL.

The rearrangement links TRBV7-9 to TRBJ1-5; D not certain. Trimming cost V 2 bases and J 1 base, with 6 bases left between them. The germline V gene has CDR1 SEHNR and CDR2 FQNEAQ (reference sequence). This CDR3 is 14 amino acids long. DNA for the CDR3: TGTGCCAGCAGCTTATCGTCCAGCAATCAGCCCCAGCATTTT. This sequence encodes CASSLSSSNQPQHF.

The chain carries TRBV7-9 and TRBJ2-1; D possibly corresponds to TRBD2 (6 bases). The V gene lost 2 bases and the J gene lost 4 bases, with 12 bases spanning the gap. The length of the CDR3 is 15 residues. Germline-derived CDR1 and CDR2 are SEHNR and FQNEAQ (reference sequence). CDR3 in amino acids: CASSLPGGSYNEQFF. The CDR3 DNA reads TGTGCCAGCAGCTTACCCGGGGGATCATACAATGAGCAGTTCTTC. Full variable domain (outside the CDR3, taken from reference TRBV7-9 and TRBJ2-1): DTGVSQNPRHKITKRGQNVTFRCDPISEHNRLYWYRQTLGQGPEFLTYFQNEAQLEKSRLLSDRFSAERPKGSFSTLEIQRTEQGDSAMYLCASSLPGGSYNEQFFGPGTRLTVL.

The rearrangement links TRBV11-2 to TRBJ2-3, with 9 bases aligning to TRBD1. The CDR3 contains 14 residues. Germline lookup yields CDR1 SGHAT and CDR2 FQNNGV. Germline trimming cut 11 bases from V and 4 bases from J; bases unmatched to any gene: 10. CDR3 DNA sequence: TGTGCCTCGAACCGAGACAGGGGGTCAGATACGCAGTATTTT. It is translated as CASNRDRGSDTQYF.

Of note for this clone: Other DNA variants within this sample encode the same CDR3. The J gene is TRBJ2-7, the V gene TRBV7-9; TRBD1 matches at 8 bases. This CDR3 spans 14 amino acids. V was clipped by 5 bases and J by 3 bases; unmatched bases: 6. Looked up from germline, CDR1 is SEHNR and CDR2 is FQNEAQ (reference sequence). CDR3 sequence (DNA): TGTGCCAGCAGCCACCGGGACAGGAACTACGAGCAGTACTTC. Translating gives CASSHRDRNYEQYF.